This T cell receptor beta chain was identified in a study of T cells in Graves' hyperthyroidism and ophthalmopathy (dated 2019 in TCRdb). Regarding the research as a whole: Peripheral blood samples were taken at initial diagnosis, before any treatment was given. The paper describes TCR Vbeta CDR3 sequencing of roughly 130 peripheral blood samples, made up of approximately 40 ophthalmopathy patients, 70 to 75 hyperthyroidism patients and about 17 progressor patients. In about 6 Graves' hyperthyroidism patients, the study also compared T-cell repertoires from thyroid tissue with T-cell repertoires from blood. Once sampling was done, hyperthyroidism patients were given methimazole at a starting dose of 30 mg daily, whereas ophthalmopathy patients were given high-dose intravenous methylprednisolone. Whether ophthalmopathy could be predicted prospectively was tested in an independent validation cohort made up of approximately 19 hyperthyroidism patients plus 17 patients who later progressed to ophthalmopathy. The roughly 94 discovery patients were randomly divided into training and test sets at a 7:3 ratio. To identify TCR V-J signatures that set the groups apart, the researchers used a discovery cohort of 100 patients, made up of under 45 with Graves' ophthalmopathy and some 60 with stable Graves' hyperthyroidism.

The TCR beta CDR3 regions were amplified from the RNA transcripts. A first-round RT-PCR of the TCR CDR3 used the HTBI primer set with the Qiagen OneStep RT-PCR kit. The libraries were constructed in a second round of multiplex PCR and then size-selected and purified. Paired-end sequencing of the libraries was performed with 100 bp reads on an Illumina HiSeq2000. The source study handled its data this way. SOAPnuke was used to process the raw data, throwing out any read that contained adapters or uncalled bases, had a mean Phred below 15, or lacked an exact constant-primer or identifier match. COPE v1.2.5 was used to merge high-quality paired reads, and clonotypes were defined as unique nucleotide sequences. Clonotypes were aligned to IMGT TRBV, TRBD and TRBJ reference segments using MiTCR v1.1. Analysis was restricted to V-J combinations with a frequency above 0.0001, which covered approximately 99% of repertoires. A TCS score was defined as the ratio between F50 (clonal expansion) and ExV (chaos), using BLOSUM62-based TCRdist between CDR3 peptides within each V-J. Welch's t-statistics and random forest reduced fewer than 600 V-J features to 10 to 15, which were used in a naive Bayes classifier (R e1071). TCRdb reprocessed the public reads (quality trimming at Q25 with fastp, clone calling with MiXCR) and kept in-frame beta chains. Merged by CDR3 protein, the rows form single entries marked with the most common genes and DNA. The V and J calls here are based on TCRdb, not the publication. In all, the sample holds over 250,000 distinct CDR3 sequences, and less than 30% of those were seen once. The ten largest make up more than 25% of the sample.

V trim: 4 bases; J trim: 6 bases; unmatched bases: 1. The CDR3 measures 12 amino acids from cysteine to phenylalanine. This entry keeps only the CDR3 DNA: 36 bases, framed from base 1. The germline V gene encodes CDR1 LGHDT and CDR2 YNNKEL (reference sequence). Hyperthyroidism patients were newly diagnosed, with disease duration under 2 months, and aged 18 to 65 years. Patients with uncontrolled infections, other autoimmune diseases, pregnancy or lactation were excluded. Diagnoses were established on the basis of clinical symptoms, serum thyroxine and TRAb, thyroid ultrasound, and orbital computed tomography. For progressor patients, blood was drawn at the first diagnosis of hyperthyroidism, before any ophthalmopathy symptoms had appeared. PBMCs were isolated from roughly 10 ml of fresh peripheral blood by Ficoll-Paque density gradient centrifugation. Progressor patients were initially diagnosed with Graves' hyperthyroidism and developed ophthalmopathy during follow-up. Total RNA was extracted using Trizol reagent, and RNA quality was assessed on an Agilent 2100 Bioanalyzer.

In its sample, this clonotype was seen many times. Its target antigen remains unknown. The input lacks base qualities; no much larger clone sits a single base away. The full study reports these points: Sample size was not statistically predetermined, and investigators were not blinded to group allocation. In validation, the model predicted progression to ophthalmopathy with around 71% sensitivity and less than 75% specificity, a median of roughly seven months before onset. Most expanded thyroid clonotypes (frequency above 0.001) were also detected in blood, suggesting blood repertoires may reflect thyroid immune responses. A 13 V-J signature model separated ophthalmopathy from stable hyperthyroidism, with roughly 88% sensitivity and roughly 81% specificity in cross-validation and 80%/75% in testing.

The sample comprised blood. Here the chain combines TRBV3-1 and TRBJ2-7; 9 middle bases align to TRBD1. The origin of this receptor is a man between 35 and 55 years old with Graves' hyperthyroidism that later progressed to Graves' ophthalmopathy. DNA sequence: TGTGCCAGCAGCCCGACAGGGGGCGAGCAGTACTTC. It encodes CASSPTGGEQYF.